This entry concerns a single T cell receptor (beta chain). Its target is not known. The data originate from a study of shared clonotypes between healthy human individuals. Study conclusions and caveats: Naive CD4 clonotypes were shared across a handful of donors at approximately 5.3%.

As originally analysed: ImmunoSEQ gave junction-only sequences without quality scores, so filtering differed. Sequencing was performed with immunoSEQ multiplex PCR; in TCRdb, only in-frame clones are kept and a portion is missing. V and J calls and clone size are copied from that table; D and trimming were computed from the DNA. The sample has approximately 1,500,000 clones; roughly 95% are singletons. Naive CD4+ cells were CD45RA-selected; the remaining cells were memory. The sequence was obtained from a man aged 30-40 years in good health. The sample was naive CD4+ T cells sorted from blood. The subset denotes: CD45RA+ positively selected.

This chain's CDR3 is CASSVEGAGEPQHF. CDR3 sequence (DNA): TGTGCCAGCAGCGTGGAGGGGGCGGGGGAGCCCCAGCATTTT. The chain carries TRBV9 and TRBJ1-5; 7 positions agree with TRBD1. V lost 2 bases and J lost 8; bases outside the gene matches: 7. The CDR3 is made up of 14 amino acids. Germline CDR1 is SGDLS and CDR2 is YYNGEE.